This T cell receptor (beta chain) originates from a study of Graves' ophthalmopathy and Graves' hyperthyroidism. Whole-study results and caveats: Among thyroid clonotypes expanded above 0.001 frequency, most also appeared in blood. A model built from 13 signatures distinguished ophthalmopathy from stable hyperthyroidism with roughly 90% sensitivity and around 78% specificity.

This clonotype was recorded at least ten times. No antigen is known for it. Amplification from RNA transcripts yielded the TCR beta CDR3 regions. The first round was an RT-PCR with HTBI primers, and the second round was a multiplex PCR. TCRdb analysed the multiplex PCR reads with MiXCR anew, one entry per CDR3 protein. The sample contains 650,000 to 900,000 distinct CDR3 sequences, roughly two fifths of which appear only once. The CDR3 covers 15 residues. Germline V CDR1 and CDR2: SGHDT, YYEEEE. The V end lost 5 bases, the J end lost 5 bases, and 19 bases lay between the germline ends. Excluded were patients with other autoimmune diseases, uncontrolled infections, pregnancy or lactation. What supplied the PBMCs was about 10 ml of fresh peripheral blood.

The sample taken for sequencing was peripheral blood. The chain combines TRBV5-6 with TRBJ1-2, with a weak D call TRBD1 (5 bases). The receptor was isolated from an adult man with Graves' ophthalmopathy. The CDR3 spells CASRDRDSGRYGYTF. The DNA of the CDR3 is TGTGCCAGCAGGGACCGGGACTCGGGGCGGTATGGCTACACCTTC.